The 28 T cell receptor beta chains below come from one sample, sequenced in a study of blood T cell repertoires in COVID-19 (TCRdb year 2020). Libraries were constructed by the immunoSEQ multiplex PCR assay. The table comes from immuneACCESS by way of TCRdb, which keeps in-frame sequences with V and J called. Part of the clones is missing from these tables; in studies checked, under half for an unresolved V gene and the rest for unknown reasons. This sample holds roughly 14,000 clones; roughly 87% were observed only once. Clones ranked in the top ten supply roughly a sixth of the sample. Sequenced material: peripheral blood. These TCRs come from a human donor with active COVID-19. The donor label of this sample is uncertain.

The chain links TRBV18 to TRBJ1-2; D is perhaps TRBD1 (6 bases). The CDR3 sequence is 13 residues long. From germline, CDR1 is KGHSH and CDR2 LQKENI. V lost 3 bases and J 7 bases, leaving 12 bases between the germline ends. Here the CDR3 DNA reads TGTGCCAGCTCACCGGGGTCAGGGGCTGGCTACACCTTC. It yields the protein CASSPGSGAGYTF. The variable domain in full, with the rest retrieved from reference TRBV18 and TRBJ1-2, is NAGVMQNPRHLVRRRGQEARLRCSPMKGHSHVYWYRQLPEEGLKFMVYLQKENIIDESGMPKERFSAEFPKEGPSILRIQQVVRGDSAAYFCASSPGSGAGYTFGSGTRLTVV.

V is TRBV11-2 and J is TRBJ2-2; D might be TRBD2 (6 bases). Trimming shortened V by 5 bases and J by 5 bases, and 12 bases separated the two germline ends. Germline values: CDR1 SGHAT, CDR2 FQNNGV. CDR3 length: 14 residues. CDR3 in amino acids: CASSLGTQTGELFF. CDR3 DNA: TGTGCCAGCAGCCTCGGGACTCAAACCGGGGAGCTGTTTTTT.

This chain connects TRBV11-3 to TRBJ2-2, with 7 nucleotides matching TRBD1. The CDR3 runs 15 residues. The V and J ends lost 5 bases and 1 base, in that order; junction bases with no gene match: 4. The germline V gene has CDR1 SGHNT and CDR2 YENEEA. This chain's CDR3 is CASSRGQVNTGELFF. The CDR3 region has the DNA TGTGCCAGCAGCCGAGGACAGGTGAACACCGGGGAGCTGTTTTTT. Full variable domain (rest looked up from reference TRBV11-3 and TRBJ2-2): EAGVVQSPRYKIIEKKQPVAFWCNPISGHNTLYWYLQNLGQGPELLIRYENEEAVDDSQLPKDRFSAERLKGVDSTLKIQPAELGDSAVYLCASSRGQVNTGELFFGEGSRLTVL.

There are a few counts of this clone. CDR3 region: CASSQPDRGIGGELFF. In DNA, the CDR3 is TGCGCCAGCAGCCAACCGGACAGGGGAATCGGCGGGGAGCTGTTTTTT. The chain has TRBV4-1 and TRBJ2-2; 9 bases fit TRBD1. The trim removed 2 bases at V and 7 bases at J, leaving 8 bases unmatched. CDR1 is MGHRA and CDR2 is YSYEKL in the germline V gene. There are 16 residues in the CDR3.

CDR3 sequence (DNA): TGTGCCATCAGTAGGGGCCAGGACTATGGCTACACCTTC. It translates to CAISRGQDYGYTF. The J gene is TRBJ1-2, the V gene TRBV10-3, with TRBD1 as a possible D gene (5 bases). CDR3 length: 13 amino acids. Germline CDR1 reads ENHRY; CDR2 reads SYGVKD. Trimming removed 5 bases from V and 3 bases from J, with 10 bases in between.

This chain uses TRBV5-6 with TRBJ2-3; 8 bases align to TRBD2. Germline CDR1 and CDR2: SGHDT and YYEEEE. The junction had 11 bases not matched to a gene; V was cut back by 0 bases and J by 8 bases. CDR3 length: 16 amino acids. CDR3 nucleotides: TGTGCCAGCAGCTTGGTAGCGGGATCATCTACGTCTACGCAGTATTTT. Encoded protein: CASSLVAGSSTSTQYF.

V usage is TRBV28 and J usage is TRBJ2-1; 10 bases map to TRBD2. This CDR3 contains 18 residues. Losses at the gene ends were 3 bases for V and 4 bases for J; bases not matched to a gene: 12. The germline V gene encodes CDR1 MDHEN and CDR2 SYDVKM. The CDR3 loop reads CASSFLAGELPIYNEQFF. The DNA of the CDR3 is TGTGCCAGCAGTTTTCTAGCGGGAGAATTGCCCATATACAATGAGCAGTTCTTC.

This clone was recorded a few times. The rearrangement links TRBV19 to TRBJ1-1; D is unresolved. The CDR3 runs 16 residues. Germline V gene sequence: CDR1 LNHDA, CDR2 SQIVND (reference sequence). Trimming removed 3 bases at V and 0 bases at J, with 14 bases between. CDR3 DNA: TGTGCCAGTAGTATCCCCATTCGGGGTCTGAACACTGAAGCTTTCTTT. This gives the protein CASSIPIRGLNTEAFF.

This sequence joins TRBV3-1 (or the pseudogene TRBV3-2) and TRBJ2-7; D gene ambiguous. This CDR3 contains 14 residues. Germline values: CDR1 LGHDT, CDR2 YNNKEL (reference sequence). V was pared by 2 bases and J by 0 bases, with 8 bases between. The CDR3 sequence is CASSQFTDSYEQYF. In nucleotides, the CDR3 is TGTGCCAGCAGCCAATTCACAGACTCCTACGAGCAGTACTTC.

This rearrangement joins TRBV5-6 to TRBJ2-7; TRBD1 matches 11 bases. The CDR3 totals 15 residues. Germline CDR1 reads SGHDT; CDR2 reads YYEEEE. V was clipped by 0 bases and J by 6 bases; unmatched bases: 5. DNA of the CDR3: TGTGCCAGCAGCTTGGTAGGACAGGGGGCCCTCGAGCAGTACTTC. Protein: CASSLVGQGALEQYF.

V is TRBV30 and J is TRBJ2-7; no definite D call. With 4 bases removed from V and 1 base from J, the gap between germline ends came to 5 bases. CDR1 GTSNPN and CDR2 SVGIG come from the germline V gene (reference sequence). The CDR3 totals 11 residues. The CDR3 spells CAWTHSYEQYF. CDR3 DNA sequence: TGTGCCTGGACCCATTCCTACGAGCAGTACTTC.

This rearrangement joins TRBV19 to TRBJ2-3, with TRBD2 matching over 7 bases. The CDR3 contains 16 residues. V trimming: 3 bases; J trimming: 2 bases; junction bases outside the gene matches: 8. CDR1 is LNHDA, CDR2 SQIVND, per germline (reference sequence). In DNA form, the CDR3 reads TGTGCCAGTAGTATCTCTGGGGCGGGGGTCACAGATACGCAGTATTTT. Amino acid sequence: CASSISGAGVTDTQYF.

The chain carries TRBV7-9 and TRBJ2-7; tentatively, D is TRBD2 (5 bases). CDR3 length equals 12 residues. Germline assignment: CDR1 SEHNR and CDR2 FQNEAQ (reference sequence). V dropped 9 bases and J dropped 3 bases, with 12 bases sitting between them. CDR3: CASAGGYYEQYF. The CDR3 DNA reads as TGTGCCAGTGCGGGCGGATACTACGAGCAGTACTTC.

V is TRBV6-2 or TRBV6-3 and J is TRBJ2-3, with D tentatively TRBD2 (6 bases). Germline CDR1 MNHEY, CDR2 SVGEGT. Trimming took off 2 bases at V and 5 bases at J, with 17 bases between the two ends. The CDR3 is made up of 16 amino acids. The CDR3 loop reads CASSYEGRRWEDTQYF. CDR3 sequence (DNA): TGTGCCAGCAGTTACGAGGGGAGGCGGTGGGAAGATACGCAGTATTTT.

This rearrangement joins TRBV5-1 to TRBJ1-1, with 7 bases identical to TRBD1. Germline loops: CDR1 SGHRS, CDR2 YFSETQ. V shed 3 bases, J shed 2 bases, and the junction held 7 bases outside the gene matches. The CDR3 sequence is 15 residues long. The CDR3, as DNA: TGCGCCAGCAGCTCCGGGACAGCGGGTAACACTGAAGCTTTCTTT. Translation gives CASSSGTAGNTEAFF.

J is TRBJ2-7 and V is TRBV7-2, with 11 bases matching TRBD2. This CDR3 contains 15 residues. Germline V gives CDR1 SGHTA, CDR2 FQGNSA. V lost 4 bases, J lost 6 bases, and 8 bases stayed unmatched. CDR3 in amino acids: CASSSTGLAEPEQYF. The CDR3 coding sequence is TGTGCCAGCAGCTCGACGGGACTAGCGGAGCCCGAGCAGTACTTC. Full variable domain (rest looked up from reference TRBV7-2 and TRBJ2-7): GAGVSQSPSNKVTEKGKDVELRCDPISGHTALYWYRQSLGQGLEFLIYFQGNSAPDKSGLPSDRFSAERTGGSVSTLTIQRTQQEDSAVYLCASSSTGLAEPEQYFGPGTRLTVT.

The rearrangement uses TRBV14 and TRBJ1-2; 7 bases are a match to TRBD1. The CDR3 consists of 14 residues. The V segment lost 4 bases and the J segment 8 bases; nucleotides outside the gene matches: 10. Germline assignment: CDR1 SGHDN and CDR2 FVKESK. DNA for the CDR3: TGTGCCAGCAGCCTCCGACAGGGAGGAGGCGGCTACACCTTC. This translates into CASSLRQGGGGYTF.

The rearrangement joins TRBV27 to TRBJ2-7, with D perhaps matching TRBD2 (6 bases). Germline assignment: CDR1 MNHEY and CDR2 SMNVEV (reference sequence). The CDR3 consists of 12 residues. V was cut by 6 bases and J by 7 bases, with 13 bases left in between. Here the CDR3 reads CASSLAGREQYF. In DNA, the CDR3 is TGTGCCAGCAGCTTGGCAGGGAGGGAGCAGTACTTC.

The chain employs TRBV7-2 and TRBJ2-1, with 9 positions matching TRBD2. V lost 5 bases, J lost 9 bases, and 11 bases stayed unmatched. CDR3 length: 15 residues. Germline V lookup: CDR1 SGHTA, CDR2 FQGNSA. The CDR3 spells CASSPGTSPRGEQFF. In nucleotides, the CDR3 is TGTGCCAGCAGCCCCGGGACTAGCCCCCGTGGTGAGCAGTTCTTC.

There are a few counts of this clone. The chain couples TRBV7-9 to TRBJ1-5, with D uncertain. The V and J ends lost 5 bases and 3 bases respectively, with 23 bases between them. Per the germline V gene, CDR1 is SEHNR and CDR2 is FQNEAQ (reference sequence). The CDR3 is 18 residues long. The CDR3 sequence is CASSLGSGVVKFNQPQHF. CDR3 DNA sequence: TGTGCCAGCAGCCTAGGTAGCGGGGTCGTGAAATTCAATCAGCCCCAGCATTTT.

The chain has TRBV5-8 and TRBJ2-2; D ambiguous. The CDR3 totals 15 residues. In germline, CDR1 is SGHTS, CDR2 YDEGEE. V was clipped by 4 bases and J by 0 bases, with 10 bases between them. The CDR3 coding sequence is TGTGCCAGCAGCCCCCTGGTAGCGAACACCGGGGAGCTGTTTTTT. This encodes CASSPLVANTGELFF.

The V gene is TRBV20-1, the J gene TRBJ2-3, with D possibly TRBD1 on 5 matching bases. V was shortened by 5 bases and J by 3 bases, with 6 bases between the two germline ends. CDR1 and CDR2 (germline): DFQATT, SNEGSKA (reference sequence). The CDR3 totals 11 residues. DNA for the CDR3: TGCAGTGCTGGACATACAGATACGCAGTATTTT. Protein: CSAGHTDTQYF.

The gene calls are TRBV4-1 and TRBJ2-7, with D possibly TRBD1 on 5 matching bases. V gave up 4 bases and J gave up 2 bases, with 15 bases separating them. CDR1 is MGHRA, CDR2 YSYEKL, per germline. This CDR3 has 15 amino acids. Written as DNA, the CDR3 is TGCGCCAGCAGCCGAGCGACATCAGGGACCTACGAGCAGTACTTC. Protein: CASSRATSGTYEQYF.

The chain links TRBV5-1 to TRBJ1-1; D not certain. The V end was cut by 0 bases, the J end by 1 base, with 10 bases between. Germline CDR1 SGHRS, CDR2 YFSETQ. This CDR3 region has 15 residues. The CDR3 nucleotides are TGCGCCAGCAGCTTGGGGGGAGGCCAGAACACTGAAGCTTTCTTT. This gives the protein CASSLGGGQNTEAFF.

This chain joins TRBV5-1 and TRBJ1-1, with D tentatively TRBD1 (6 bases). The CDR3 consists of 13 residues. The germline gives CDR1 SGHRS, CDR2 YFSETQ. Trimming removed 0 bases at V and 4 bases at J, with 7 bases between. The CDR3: CASSLGRGTEAFF. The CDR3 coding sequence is TGCGCCAGCAGCTTGGGCAGGGGCACTGAAGCTTTCTTT.

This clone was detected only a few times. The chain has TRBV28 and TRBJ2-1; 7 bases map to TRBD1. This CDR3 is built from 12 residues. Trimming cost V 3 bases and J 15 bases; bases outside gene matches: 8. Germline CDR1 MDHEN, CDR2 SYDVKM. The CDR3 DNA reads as TGTGCCAGCAGTTTCCGGACAGGTGCCCGGTTCTTC. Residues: CASSFRTGARFF.

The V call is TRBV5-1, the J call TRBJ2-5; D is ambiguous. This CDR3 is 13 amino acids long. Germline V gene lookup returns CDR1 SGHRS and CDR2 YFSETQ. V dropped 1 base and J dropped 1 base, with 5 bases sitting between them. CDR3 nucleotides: TGCGCCAGCAGCTTGTCTAGCCAAGAGACCCAGTACTTC. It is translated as CASSLSSQETQYF.

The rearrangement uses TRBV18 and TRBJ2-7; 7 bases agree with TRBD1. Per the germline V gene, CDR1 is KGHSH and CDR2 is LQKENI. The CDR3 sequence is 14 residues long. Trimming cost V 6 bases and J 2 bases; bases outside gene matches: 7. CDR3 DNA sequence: TGTGCCAGCTCTCCAGACAGGGACACCTACGAGCAGTACTTC. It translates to CASSPDRDTYEQYF.